These 4 T cell receptor beta chains were sequenced from one sample in a study of CD8+ T cells in alopecia areata. Reverse transcription of extracted RNA yielded cDNA, which provided the sequencing template. Sequenced by immunoSEQ multiplex PCR; TCRdb stores in-frame clones only, minus some. The repertoire has about 180,000 clones, 63% of them found once; the top ten carry 1.7%. The sample consisted of CD4+ T cells sorted from blood, taken at week 0. Source of these receptors: a human donor with alopecia areata.

J is TRBJ1-5 and V is TRBV2, with D possibly being TRBD1 (5 bases). CDR3 size: 15 residues. Looked up from germline, CDR1 is SNHLY and CDR2 is FYNNEI. Trimming stripped 3 bases from V and 4 bases from J, with 13 bases between. DNA for the CDR3: TGTGCCAGCAGTGAGCAGGGTACCGGGAATCAGCCCCAGCATTTT. It encodes CASSEQGTGNQPQHF. Full variable domain (rest looked up from reference TRBV2 and TRBJ1-5): EPEVTQTPSHQVTQMGQEVILRCVPISNHLYFYWYRQILGQKVEFLVSFYNNEISEKSEIFDDQFSVERPDGSNFTLKIRSTKLEDSAMYFCASSEQGTGNQPQHFGDGTRLSIL.

This chain connects TRBV30 to TRBJ2-7, with 8 bases aligning to TRBD2. Germline assignment: CDR1 GTSNPN and CDR2 SVGIG (reference sequence). Trimming at V came to 4 bases and at J to 4 bases, leaving 6 bases not matched to a gene. The CDR3 consists of 13 residues. CDR3 in DNA: TGTGCCTGGAAAGGTAGCGGGGAATACGAGCAGTACTTC. The encoded protein is CAWKGSGEYEQYF.

This clone was recorded only once. The chain is built from TRBV14 and TRBJ1-2, with D possibly TRBD1 on 5 matching bases. The CDR3 consists of 13 residues. V was shortened by 4 bases and J by 4 bases, with 10 bases between the two germline ends. The germline gives CDR1 SGHDN, CDR2 FVKESK. The CDR3 nucleotides read TGTGCCAGCAGCCCAGGAAGGGGCTATGGCTACACCTTC. Protein: CASSPGRGYGYTF. The variable domain in full, with the rest retrieved from reference TRBV14 and TRBJ1-2, is EAGVTQFPSHSVIEKGQTVTLRCDPISGHDNLYWYRRVMGKEIKFLLHFVKESKQDESGMPNNRFLAERTGGTYSTLKVQPAELEDSGVYFCASSPGRGYGYTFGSGTRLTVV.

This clone has only a few counts. This rearrangement joins TRBV5-5 to TRBJ2-3; 10 bases agree with TRBD1. Germline assignment: CDR1 SGHKS and CDR2 YYEKEE (reference sequence). J gave up 4 bases and V 4 bases, and 3 bases lay outside the gene matches. This CDR3 region has 14 residues. The CDR3 loop is CASSRQGAADTQYF. DNA for the CDR3: TGTGCCAGCAGCCGACAGGGGGCGGCAGATACGCAGTATTTT.